Following are 12 T cell receptor beta chains from one sample sequenced in a study of T cell changes during pregnancy in multiple sclerosis. The repertoire was sequenced with immunoSEQ multiplex PCR; TCRdb's copy has only in-frame clones and lacks some. The sample shows about 45,000 clones, 85% to 95% of them seen only once. Sequenced material: CD4+ T cells from peripheral blood mononuclear cells, taken in the third trimester of pregnancy. The origin of the receptors is a female donor with multiple sclerosis, enrolled in a pregnancy study.

This clone occurred once. This chain uses TRBV29-1 with TRBJ1-2; possible D gene TRBD1, 6 bases. The germline V gene has CDR1 SQVTM and CDR2 ANQGSEA. Trimming removed 2 bases from V and 4 bases from J, with 14 bases in between. CDR3 size: 14 residues. In nucleotides, the CDR3 is TGCAGCGTTGAATCGGGGGGCGCTGGCTATGGCTACACCTTC. It codes for CSVESGGAGYGYTF. The full variable domain, with the rest looked up from reference TRBV29-1 and TRBJ1-2, is SAVISQKPSRDICQRGTSLTIQCQVDSQVTMMFWYRQQPGQSLTLIATANQGSEATYESGFVIDKFPISRPNLTFSTLTVSNMSPEDSSIYLCSVESGGAGYGYTFGSGTRLTVV.

The chain couples TRBV6-5 to TRBJ1-4; 7 bases are a match to TRBD1. V shed 7 bases and J 3 bases; nucleotides not matched to a gene: 8. The length of the CDR3 is 15 residues. Germline assignment: CDR1 MNHEY and CDR2 SVGAGI. CDR3 protein: CASKAGGFPNEKLFF. CDR3 nucleotides: TGTGCCAGCAAGGCAGGGGGTTTCCCTAATGAAAAACTGTTTTTT.

This rearrangement joins TRBV25-1 to TRBJ2-5, with TRBD1 matching 9 bases. CDR1 MGHDK and CDR2 SYGVNS come from the germline V gene. The CDR3 totals 14 residues. V shed 5 bases and J 5 bases; nucleotides not matched to a gene: 6. The CDR3 protein is CASSLTGGTETQYF. CDR3 DNA sequence: TGTGCCAGCAGTCTTACAGGGGGCACGGAGACCCAGTACTTC.

The chain recombines TRBV7-9 with TRBJ2-5, with TRBD1 matching 11 bases. This CDR3 is built from 14 residues. With V trimmed by 5 bases and J by 4 bases, 3 bases remained unmatched. Germline-derived CDR1 and CDR2 are SEHNR and FQNEAQ (reference sequence). CDR3 in amino acids: CASSMGQGVETQYF. CDR3 nucleotides: TGTGCCAGCAGCATGGGACAGGGGGTAGAGACCCAGTACTTC.

This clone was detected only once. This chain uses TRBV18 with TRBJ2-4, with a possible D match to TRBD2 (6 bases). Germline loops: CDR1 KGHSH, CDR2 LQKENI. The CDR3 has 19 residues. Trimming removed 5 bases at V and 4 bases at J, with 27 bases between. The CDR3 nucleotides are TGTGCCAGCTCATCGCAGGGAGTAGTAGCGGAAGGTCGGAAAAACATTCAGTACTTC. Amino acid sequence: CASSSQGVVAEGRKNIQYF.

The V call is TRBV6-1, the J call TRBJ2-1; D not certain. V was clipped by 2 bases and J by 11 bases, with 4 bases between them. This CDR3 has 10 amino acids. The germline V gene has CDR1 MNHNS and CDR2 SASEGT. The CDR3 DNA sequence: TGTGCCAGCAGTGAATATCAGCAGTTCTTC. Encoded protein: CASSEYQQFF.

The V call is TRBV28, the J call TRBJ1-5; D is undetermined. Germline lookup yields CDR1 MDHEN and CDR2 SYDVKM. This CDR3 has 18 residues. Between the trimmed V and J ends, which lost 6 bases and 0 bases, there was a span of 21 bases. CDR3 sequence (DNA): TGTGCCAGCAGCCCAACCCGGCCAGGAGGTTATAGCAATCAGCCCCAGCATTTT. It codes for CASSPTRPGGYSNQPQHF.

The CDR3 DNA reads TGTGCCACCAGCAGAGCCGGCGGGAGGGGGGAGCAGTACTTC. Translated: CATSRAGGRGEQYF. The chain is built from TRBV15 and TRBJ2-7; the match to TRBD2 covers 9 bases. Per the germline V gene, CDR1 is LNHNV and CDR2 is YYDKDF (reference sequence). The CDR3 is made up of 14 amino acids. V lost 1 base, J lost 7 bases, and 5 bases stayed unmatched.

V gene TRBV11-2 combines with J gene TRBJ1-3; maybe TRBD1 (6 bases). CDR1 and CDR2 (germline): SGHAT, FQNNGV. The CDR3 has 17 residues. Trimming left V 4 bases short and J 0 bases short, with 16 bases between. DNA for the CDR3: TGTGCCAGCAGCTCAGGCCGGGACACCTTCTCTGGAAACACCATATATTTT. Residues: CASSSGRDTFSGNTIYF.

J is TRBJ2-2 and V is TRBV10-3; 9 positions match TRBD2. V was pared by 4 bases and J by 5 bases, with 11 bases of the junction left unmatched. The germline gives CDR1 ENHRY, CDR2 SYGVKD. This CDR3 has 17 residues. CDR3: CAISVGSGSLGTGELFF. CDR3 nucleotide sequence: TGTGCCATCAGTGTTGGTAGCGGGAGCCTAGGGACCGGGGAGCTGTTTTTT.

The V call is TRBV5-1, the J call TRBJ1-2; D remains ambiguous. V was trimmed by 6 bases and J by 7 bases, leaving 19 bases between them. CDR3 length: 14 amino acids. Germline V CDR1 and CDR2: SGHRS, YFSETQ. The CDR3 reads CASNRDTVGGGYTF. In DNA, the CDR3 is TGCGCCAGCAACCGAGACACCGTCGGTGGTGGCTACACCTTC.

The genes are TRBV4-3 and TRBJ2-3, with a weak D call TRBD2 (5 bases). CDR1 is LGHNA and CDR2 is YSLEER in the germline V gene. Trimming cost V 6 bases and J 7 bases, with 11 bases left between them. There are 12 residues in the CDR3. The CDR3 DNA follows: TGCGCCAGCAGGGGAGTAGGATATACGCAGTATTTT. Encoded protein: CASRGVGYTQYF.